These 2 T cell receptor beta chains were sequenced from one sample in a study of CD8 T cells in Susac syndrome. With random hexamers, reverse transcription was performed on roughly 0.5 to 1 ug of RNA. MiXCR, applied by TCRdb to the immunoSEQ multiplex PCR reads, yields one record per CDR3 protein. The table shows 150,000 to 200,000 distinct CDR3 sequences, with about 96% occurring only once. Input material: CD4+ T cells from PBMCs. These receptors were obtained from a human donor with Susac syndrome.

This rearrangement joins TRBV7-2 to TRBJ2-2; 7 nucleotides agree with TRBD1. There are 17 residues in the CDR3. Losses at the gene ends were 0 bases for V and 5 bases for J; bases not matched to a gene: 9. Germline-derived CDR1 and CDR2 are SGHTA and FQGNSA. CDR3 coding DNA: TGTGCCAGCAGCTTAGCCTGGAGACAGGGTACGACCGGGGAGCTGTTTTTT. Translating gives CASSLAWRQGTTGELFF.

The rearrangement links TRBV5-6 to TRBJ2-5, with D maybe TRBD2 (6 bases). The germline CDR1 and CDR2 sequences are SGHDT and YYEEEE. The ends were cut back, 4 bases at V and 6 bases at J, with 25 bases in the middle. The CDR3 contains 17 residues. CDR3 loop: CASSGRVPGALIKTQYF. CDR3 nucleotides: TGTGCCAGCAGCGGGCGCGTTCCGGGAGCTTTAATAAAGACCCAGTACTTC.